Presented here are 7 T cell receptor beta chains from one specimen sequenced in a study of shared clonotypes between healthy human individuals (dated by TCRdb to about 2020). For the CD8 naive samples, CD45RO-negative cells were positively selected for CCR7, yielding a CD45RA+CCR7+ population from which TemRA cells were excluded. The library was produced with the immunoSEQ multiplex PCR assay. TCRdb carries this immuneACCESS record with in-frame sequences only. Its versions omit some clonotypes, under half of them owing to an unresolved V gene in the studies checked, with the rest unexplained. This sample is represented by a few million clones; about 94% of them were singletons. The ten largest clones represent about 1.6% of the sample. Sequencing input: naive CD8+ T cells from PBMCs. The sample's cell subset or site label is to be understood as: CD45RA+CCR7+. Source of these receptors: a man aged 18-30 years in good health. Some clones in this sample may be carry-over from other donors' samples.

The rearrangement joins TRBV7-9 to TRBJ1-1; D is perhaps TRBD1 (6 bases). V gave up 5 bases and J gave up 6 bases, with 19 bases separating them. The CDR3 is made up of 15 amino acids. The germline gives CDR1 SEHNR, CDR2 FQNEAQ (reference sequence). In nucleotides, the CDR3 is TGTGCCAGCAGCGCTTGGACAGCTCCCTCGTCTGAAGCTTTCTTT. Its protein is CASSAWTAPSSEAFF.

The CDR3 loop reads CATHKGTEAFF. The CDR3 DNA reads as TGTGCCACTCACAAAGGCACTGAAGCTTTCTTT. The chain has TRBV19 and TRBJ1-1; D unresolved. Germline-derived CDR1 and CDR2 are LNHDA and SQIVND (reference sequence). CDR3 size: 11 residues. The germline V and J ends were trimmed by 10 bases and 4 bases, with 10 bases remaining between them. Together with reference TRBV19 and TRBJ1-1, the CDR3 gives the full variable domain: DGGITQSPKYLFRKEGQNVTLSCEQNLNHDAMYWYRQDPGQGLRLIYYSQIVNDFQKGDIAEGYSVSREKKESFPLTVTSAQKNPTAFYLCATHKGTEAFFGQGTRLTVV.

This clone was counted a single time. This rearrangement joins TRBV2 to TRBJ2-7, with 11 bases lining up with TRBD2. The V segment lost 0 bases and the J segment 2 bases; nucleotides outside the gene matches: 3. Germline V gene sequence: CDR1 SNHLY, CDR2 FYNNEI. This CDR3 comprises 16 residues. Here the CDR3 DNA reads TGTGCCAGCAGTGAAGCGGGACTAGCGGTCACCTACGAGCAGTACTTC. This gives the protein CASSEAGLAVTYEQYF.

In its sample, this clone was seen once. This chain links TRBV2 with TRBJ2-7; maybe TRBD2 (5 bases). The germline CDR1 and CDR2 sequences are SNHLY and FYNNEI. The germline V and J ends were trimmed by 2 bases and 2 bases, with 13 bases remaining between them. The CDR3 covers 15 residues. The DNA of the CDR3 is TGTGCCAGCAGTGAAATCGGAGGCACCACCTACGAGCAGTACTTC. It yields the protein CASSEIGGTTYEQYF.

The V call is TRBV19, the J call TRBJ2-7; 9 bases agree with TRBD2. Germline V gene lookup returns CDR1 LNHDA and CDR2 SQIVND (reference sequence). V trimming: 3 bases; J trimming: 3 bases; junction bases outside the gene matches: 6. The CDR3 sequence is 15 residues long. The DNA of the CDR3 is TGTGCCAGTAGTATCTCAAGGACTAGCGACTACGAGCAGTACTTC. Translating it yields CASSISRTSDYEQYF. The full variable domain, with the rest looked up from reference TRBV19 and TRBJ2-7, is DGGITQSPKYLFRKEGQNVTLSCEQNLNHDAMYWYRQDPGQGLRLIYYSQIVNDFQKGDIAEGYSVSREKKESFPLTVTSAQKNPTAFYLCASSISRTSDYEQYFGPGTRLTVT.

Comment on this clone: Additional DNA sequences in this sample encode the identical CDR3. The rearrangement uses TRBV27 and TRBJ1-2, with D perhaps matching TRBD1 (6 bases). The CDR3 contains 13 residues. V was shortened by 3 bases and J by 8 bases, with 13 bases between the two germline ends. Germline V gene data show CDR1 as MNHEY and CDR2 as SMNVEV (reference sequence). CDR3 in DNA: TGTGCCAGCAGTTTGGGCAGGGGTGGGGGCTACACCTTC. Its translation: CASSLGRGGGYTF.

V and J are TRBV30 and TRBJ2-7; 7 bases align to TRBD1. CDR1 is GTSNPN, CDR2 SVGIG, per germline (reference sequence). The CDR3 is 16 residues long. V dropped 4 bases and J dropped 2; count of bases not matched to a gene: 14. In DNA, the CDR3 is TGTGCCTGGACCCCAACCGTCCGGGACAGACCCTACGAGCAGTACTTC. Its translation: CAWTPTVRDRPYEQYF.